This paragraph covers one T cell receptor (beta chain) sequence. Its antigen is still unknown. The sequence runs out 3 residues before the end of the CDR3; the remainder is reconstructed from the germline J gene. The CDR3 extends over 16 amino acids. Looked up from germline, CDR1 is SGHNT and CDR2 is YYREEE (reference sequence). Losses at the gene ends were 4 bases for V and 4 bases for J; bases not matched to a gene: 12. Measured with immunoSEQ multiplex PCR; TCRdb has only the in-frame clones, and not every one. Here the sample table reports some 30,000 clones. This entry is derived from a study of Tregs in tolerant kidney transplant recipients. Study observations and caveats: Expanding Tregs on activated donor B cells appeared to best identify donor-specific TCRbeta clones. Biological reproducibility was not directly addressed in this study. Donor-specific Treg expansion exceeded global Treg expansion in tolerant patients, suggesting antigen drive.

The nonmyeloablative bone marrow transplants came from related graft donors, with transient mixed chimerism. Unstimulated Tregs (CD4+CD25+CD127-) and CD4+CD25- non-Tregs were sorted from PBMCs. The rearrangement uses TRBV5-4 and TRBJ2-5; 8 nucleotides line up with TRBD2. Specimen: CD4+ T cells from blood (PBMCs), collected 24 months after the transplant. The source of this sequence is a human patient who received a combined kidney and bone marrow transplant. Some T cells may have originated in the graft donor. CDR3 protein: CASSGGTSGVRETQYF. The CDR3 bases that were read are TGTGCCAGCAGCGGGGGGACTAGTGGGGTAAGAGAGACC. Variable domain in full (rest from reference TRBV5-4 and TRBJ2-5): ETGVTQSPTHLIKTRGQQVTLRCSSQSGHNTVSWYQQALGQGPQFIFQYYREEENGRGNFPPRFSGLQFPNYSSELNVNALELDDSALYLCASSGGTSGVRETQYFGPGTRLLVL.